Sequencing of this T cell receptor (beta chain) was carried out in a study of early T cells in non-severe SARS-CoV-2 infection. Whole-study context: The sequenced material was bulk RNA from unsorted whole blood, and its chains were unpaired. Overall study findings and caveats: The study's VDJdb matching favored anti-spike CD8 responses and missed private and CD4 specificities.

Germline lookup yields CDR1 MNHEY and CDR2 SVGAGI. V was pared by 7 bases and J by 2 bases, with 14 bases between. The CDR3 is made up of 14 amino acids. This clonotype is termed medium-sized (0.01 to 0.1%). Antigen specificity is unknown. Researchers tagged individual cDNA molecules with unique molecular identifiers. A single record per CDR3 protein comes from TCRdb applying MiXCR to the 5' RACE reads. The table has around 47,000 distinct CDR3 sequences, around 10% seen once. The chain has TRBV6-5 and TRBJ1-1, with a tentative D call TRBD1 (5 bases). Sequences were obtained from whole blood. The receptor's source is an adult who was a healthcare worker with PCR-confirmed SARS-CoV-2 infection or an uninfected control (not recorded which). CDR3 in DNA: TGTGCCAGCACCCAACCGGGGGGAAACACTGAAGCTTTCTTT. Residues: CASTQPGGNTEAFF.